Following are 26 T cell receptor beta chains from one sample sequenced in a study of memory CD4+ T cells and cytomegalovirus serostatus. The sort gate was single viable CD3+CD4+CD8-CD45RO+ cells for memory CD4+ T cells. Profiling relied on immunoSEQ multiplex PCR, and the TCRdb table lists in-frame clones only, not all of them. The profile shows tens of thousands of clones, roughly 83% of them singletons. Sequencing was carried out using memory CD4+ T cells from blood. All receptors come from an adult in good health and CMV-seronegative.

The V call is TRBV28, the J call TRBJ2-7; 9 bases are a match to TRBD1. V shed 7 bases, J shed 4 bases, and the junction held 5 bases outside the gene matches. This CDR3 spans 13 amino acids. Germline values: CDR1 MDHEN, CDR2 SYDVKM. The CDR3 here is CASTPGQGYEQYF. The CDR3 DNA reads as TGTGCCAGCACCCCGGGACAGGGTTACGAGCAGTACTTC. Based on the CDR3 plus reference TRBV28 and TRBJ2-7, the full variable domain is DVKVTQSSRYLVKRTGEKVFLECVQDMDHENMFWYRQDPGLGLRLIYFSYDVKMKEKGDIPEGYSVSREKKERFSLILESASTNQTSMYLCASTPGQGYEQYFGPGTRLTVT.

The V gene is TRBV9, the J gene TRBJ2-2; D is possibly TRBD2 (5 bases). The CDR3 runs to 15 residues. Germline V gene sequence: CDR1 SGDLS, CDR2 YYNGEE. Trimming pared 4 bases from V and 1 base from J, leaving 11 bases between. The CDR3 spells CASSSHRENTGELFF. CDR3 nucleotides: TGTGCCAGCAGCTCGCACCGGGAGAACACCGGGGAGCTGTTTTTT. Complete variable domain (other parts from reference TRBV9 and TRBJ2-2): DSGVTQTPKHLITATGQRVTLRCSPRSGDLSVYWYQQSLDQGLQFLIQYYNGEERAKGNILERFSAQQFPDLHSELNLSSLELGDSALYFCASSSHRENTGELFFGEGSRLTVL.

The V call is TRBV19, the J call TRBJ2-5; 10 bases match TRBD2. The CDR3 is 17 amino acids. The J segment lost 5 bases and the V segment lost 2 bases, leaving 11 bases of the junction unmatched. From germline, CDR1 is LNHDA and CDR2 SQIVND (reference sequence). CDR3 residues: CASSINGAGGPGETQYF. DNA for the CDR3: TGTGCCAGTAGTATAAACGGAGCGGGAGGGCCGGGGGAGACCCAGTACTTC. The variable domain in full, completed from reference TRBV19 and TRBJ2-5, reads DGGITQSPKYLFRKEGQNVTLSCEQNLNHDAMYWYRQDPGQGLRLIYYSQIVNDFQKGDIAEGYSVSREKKESFPLTVTSAQKNPTAFYLCASSINGAGGPGETQYFGPGTRLLVL.

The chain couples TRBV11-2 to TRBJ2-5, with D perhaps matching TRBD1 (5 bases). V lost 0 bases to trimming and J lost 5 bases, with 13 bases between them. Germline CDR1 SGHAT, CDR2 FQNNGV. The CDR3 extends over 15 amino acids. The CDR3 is CASSLETGARETQYF. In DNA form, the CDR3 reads TGTGCCAGCAGCTTAGAAACAGGAGCTCGGGAGACCCAGTACTTC.

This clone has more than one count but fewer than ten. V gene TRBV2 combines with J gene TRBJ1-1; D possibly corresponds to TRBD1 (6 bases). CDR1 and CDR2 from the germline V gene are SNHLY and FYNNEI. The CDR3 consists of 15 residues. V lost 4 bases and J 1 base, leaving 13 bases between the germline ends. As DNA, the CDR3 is TGTGCCAGCAGTGGGGGGCTCCAAGGGAACACTGAAGCTTTCTTT. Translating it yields CASSGGLQGNTEAFF.

CDR3 coding DNA: TGTGCCAGCAGCTTGGATATGAACACTGAAGCTTTCTTT. It encodes CASSLDMNTEAFF. The genes are TRBV5-4 and TRBJ1-1; D unclear. The V and J ends lost 0 bases and 0 bases respectively, with 3 bases between them. The CDR3 is made up of 13 amino acids. The germline V gene encodes CDR1 SGHNT and CDR2 YYREEE (reference sequence).

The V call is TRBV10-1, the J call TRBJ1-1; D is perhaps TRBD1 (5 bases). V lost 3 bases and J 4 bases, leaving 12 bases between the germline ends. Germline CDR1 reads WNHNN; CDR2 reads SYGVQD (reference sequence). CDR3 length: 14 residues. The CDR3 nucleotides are TGCGCCAGCAGTGATACGGGGACTGGCACTGAAGCTTTCTTT. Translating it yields CASSDTGTGTEAFF.

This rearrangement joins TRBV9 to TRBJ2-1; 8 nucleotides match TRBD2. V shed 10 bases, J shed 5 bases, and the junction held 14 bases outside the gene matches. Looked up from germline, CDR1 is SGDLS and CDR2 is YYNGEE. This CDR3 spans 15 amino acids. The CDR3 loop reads CASNPGLEGHNEQFF. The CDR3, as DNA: TGTGCCTCTAATCCGGGACTAGAGGGGCACAATGAGCAGTTCTTC.

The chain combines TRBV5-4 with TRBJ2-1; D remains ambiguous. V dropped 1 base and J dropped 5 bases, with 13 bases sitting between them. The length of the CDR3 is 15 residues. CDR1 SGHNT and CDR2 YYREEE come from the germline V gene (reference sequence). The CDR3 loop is CASSLPHRENNEQFF. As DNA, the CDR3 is TGTGCCAGCAGCTTGCCCCACCGTGAAAACAATGAGCAGTTCTTC.

The CDR3 coding sequence is TGTGCCTGGACTACCGGACAGGGATGGTTAGGCTACACCTTC. Protein: CAWTTGQGWLGYTF. The chain links TRBV30 to TRBJ1-2, with TRBD1 matching 8 bases. The V and J ends lost 4 bases and 8 bases, in that order; junction bases with no gene match: 12. Germline CDR1 and CDR2: GTSNPN and SVGIG (reference sequence). CDR3 length: 14 residues.

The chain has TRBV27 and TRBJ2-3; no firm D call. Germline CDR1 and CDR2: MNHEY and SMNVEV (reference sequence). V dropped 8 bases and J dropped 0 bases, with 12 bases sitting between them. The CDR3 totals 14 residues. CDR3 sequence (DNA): TGTGCCAGCCATAGGCTGGACAGCACAGATACGCAGTATTTT. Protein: CASHRLDSTDTQYF.

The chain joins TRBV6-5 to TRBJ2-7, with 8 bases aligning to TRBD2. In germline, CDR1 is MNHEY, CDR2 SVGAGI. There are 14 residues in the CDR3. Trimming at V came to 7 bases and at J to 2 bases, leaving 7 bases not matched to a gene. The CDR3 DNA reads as TGTGCCAGCAACAGACGGGAGGGCCCCTACGAGCAGTACTTC. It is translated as CASNRREGPYEQYF.

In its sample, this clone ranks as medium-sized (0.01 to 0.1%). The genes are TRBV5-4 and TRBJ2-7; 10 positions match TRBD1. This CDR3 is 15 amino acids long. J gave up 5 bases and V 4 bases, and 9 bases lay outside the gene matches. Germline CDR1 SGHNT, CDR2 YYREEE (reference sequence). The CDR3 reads CASSPDRGRFHEQYF. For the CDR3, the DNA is TGTGCCAGCAGCCCCGACAGGGGGCGTTTCCACGAGCAGTACTTC.

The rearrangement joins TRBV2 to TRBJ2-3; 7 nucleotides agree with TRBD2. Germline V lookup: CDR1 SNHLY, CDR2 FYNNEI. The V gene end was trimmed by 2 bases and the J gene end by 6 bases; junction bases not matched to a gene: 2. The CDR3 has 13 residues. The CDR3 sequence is CASSENSGDTQYF. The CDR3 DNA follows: TGTGCCAGCAGTGAAAATAGCGGGGATACGCAGTATTTT.

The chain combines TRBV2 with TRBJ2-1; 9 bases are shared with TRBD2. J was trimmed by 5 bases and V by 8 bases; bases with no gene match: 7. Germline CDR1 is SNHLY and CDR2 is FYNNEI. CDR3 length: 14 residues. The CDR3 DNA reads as TGTGCCAGCGTCAGAGGCGGGAGGGACAATGAGCAGTTCTTC. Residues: CASVRGGRDNEQFF.

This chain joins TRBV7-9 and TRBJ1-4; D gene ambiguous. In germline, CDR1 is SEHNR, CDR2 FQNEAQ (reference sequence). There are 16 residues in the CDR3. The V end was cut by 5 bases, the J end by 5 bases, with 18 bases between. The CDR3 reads CASSPPTLSGNEKLFF. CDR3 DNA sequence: TGTGCCAGCAGCCCCCCGACTCTCTCGGGGAATGAAAAACTGTTTTTT.

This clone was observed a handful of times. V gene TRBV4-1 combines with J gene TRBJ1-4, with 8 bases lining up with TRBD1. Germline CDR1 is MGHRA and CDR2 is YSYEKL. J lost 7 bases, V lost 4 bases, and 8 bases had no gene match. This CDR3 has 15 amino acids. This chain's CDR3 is CASSPTGTGSEKLFF. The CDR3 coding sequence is TGCGCCAGCAGCCCAACCGGGACAGGTTCTGAAAAACTGTTTTTT.

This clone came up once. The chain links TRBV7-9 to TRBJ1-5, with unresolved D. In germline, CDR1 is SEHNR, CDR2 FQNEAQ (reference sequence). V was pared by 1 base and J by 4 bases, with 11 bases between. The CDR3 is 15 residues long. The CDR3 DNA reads TGTGCCAGCAGCTTAGATCGGCCTGGGAATCAGCCCCAGCATTTT. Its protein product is CASSLDRPGNQPQHF.

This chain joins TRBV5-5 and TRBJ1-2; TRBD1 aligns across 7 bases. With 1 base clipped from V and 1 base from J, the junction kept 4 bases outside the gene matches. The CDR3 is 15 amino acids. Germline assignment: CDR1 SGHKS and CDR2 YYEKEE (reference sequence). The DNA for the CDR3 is TGTGCCAGCAGCTTGAGGGGACAGAGTAACTATGGCTACACCTTC. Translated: CASSLRGQSNYGYTF.

Written as DNA, the CDR3 is TGTGCCAGCAGCTTGGTGTCAGGGGGGGCCTACGAGCAGTACTTC. Translated, it gives CASSLVSGGAYEQYF. The chain links TRBV5-6 to TRBJ2-7; D tentatively fits TRBD1 or TRBD2 (7 bases each). The CDR3 contains 15 residues. Germline CDR1 and CDR2: SGHDT and YYEEEE. The V end lost 0 bases, the J end lost 2 bases, and 12 bases lay between the germline ends.

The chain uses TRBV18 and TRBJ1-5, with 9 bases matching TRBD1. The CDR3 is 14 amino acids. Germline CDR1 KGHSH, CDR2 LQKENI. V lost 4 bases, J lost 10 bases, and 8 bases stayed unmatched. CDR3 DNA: TGTGCCAGCTCACTAGAACAGGGGGCGCGTCCCCAGCATTTT. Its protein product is CASSLEQGARPQHF.

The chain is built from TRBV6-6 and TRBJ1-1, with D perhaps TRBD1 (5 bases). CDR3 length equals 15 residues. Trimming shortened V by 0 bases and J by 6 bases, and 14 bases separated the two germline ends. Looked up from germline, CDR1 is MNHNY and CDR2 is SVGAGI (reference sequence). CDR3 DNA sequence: TGTGCCAGCAGTTACTCAGCGGGGGGGTCGGCTGAAGCTTTCTTT. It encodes CASSYSAGGSAEAFF.

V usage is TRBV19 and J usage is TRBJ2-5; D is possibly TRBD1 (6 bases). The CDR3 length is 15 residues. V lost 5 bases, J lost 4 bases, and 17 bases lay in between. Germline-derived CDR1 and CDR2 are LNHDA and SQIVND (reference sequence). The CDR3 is CASSAQGRASETQYF. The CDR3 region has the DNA TGTGCCAGTAGTGCCCAGGGGCGCGCCTCAGAGACCCAGTACTTC. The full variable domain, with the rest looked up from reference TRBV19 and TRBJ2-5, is DGGITQSPKYLFRKEGQNVTLSCEQNLNHDAMYWYRQDPGQGLRLIYYSQIVNDFQKGDIAEGYSVSREKKESFPLTVTSAQKNPTAFYLCASSAQGRASETQYFGPGTRLLVL.

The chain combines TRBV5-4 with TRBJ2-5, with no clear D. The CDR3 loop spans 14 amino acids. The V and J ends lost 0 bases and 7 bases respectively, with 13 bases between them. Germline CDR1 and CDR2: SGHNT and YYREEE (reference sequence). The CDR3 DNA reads TGTGCCAGCAGCTTGGAGTGGTCGCATGGGACCCAGTACTTC. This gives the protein CASSLEWSHGTQYF.

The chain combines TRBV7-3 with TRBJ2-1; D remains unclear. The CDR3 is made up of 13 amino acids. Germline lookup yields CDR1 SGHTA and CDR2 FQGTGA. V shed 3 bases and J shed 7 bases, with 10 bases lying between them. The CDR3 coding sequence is TGTGCCAGCAGCTTGGTTAAGGGAAATGAGCAGTTCTTC. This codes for CASSLVKGNEQFF. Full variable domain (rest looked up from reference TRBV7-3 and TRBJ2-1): GAGVSQTPSNKVTEKGKYVELRCDPISGHTALYWYRQSLGQGPEFLIYFQGTGAADDSGLPNDRFFAVRPEGSVSTLKIQRTERGDSAVYLCASSLVKGNEQFFGPGTRLTVL.

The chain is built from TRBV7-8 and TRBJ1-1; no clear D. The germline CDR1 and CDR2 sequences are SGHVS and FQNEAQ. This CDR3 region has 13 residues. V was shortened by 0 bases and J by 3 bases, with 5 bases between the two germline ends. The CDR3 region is CASSLADYTEAFF. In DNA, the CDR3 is TGTGCCAGCAGCTTAGCTGACTACACTGAAGCTTTCTTT. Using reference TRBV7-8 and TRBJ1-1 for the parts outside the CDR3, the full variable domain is GAGVSQSPRYKVAKRGQDVALRCDPISGHVSLFWYQQALGQGPEFLTYFQNEAQLDKSGLPSDRFFAERPEGSVSTLKIQRTQQEDSAVYLCASSLADYTEAFFGQGTRLTVV.